Sequencing of this TCR beta chain was carried out in a study of blood T cell repertoires in COVID-19 (TCRdb year 2020). Regarding the study in general: The collaborator samples originated in the United States, Italy and Spain and spanned the acute and convalescent phases of COVID-19. The prospective study material was composed of cDNA or gDNA derived from T cells, B-cell-depleted T cells, or PBMCs. Subjects who had been exposed to COVID-19, were actively infected with it, or had recovered from it provided the deeply sampled blood TCRbeta repertoires that made up the dataset. The repertoires were made available in a free public database intended to serve as a resource for research on the immune response to SARS-CoV-2. Samples came from the ongoing ImmuneRACE study (first 160 participants) plus 1,254 subjects from 6 global collaborators. The sample metadata nearly always contained a de-identified subject ID, COVID-19 status, age in years and sex. Where HLA class I and class II types were available, the types were taken from metadata supplied by the sample provider, not from assay-based typing.

Collaborating institutions collected whole blood in K2EDTA tubes following their own protocols. Collaborator samples were shipped for TCRbeta analysis as frozen whole blood, isolated PBMCs, or DNA extracted from either sample type. On this clone: Its antigen is unknown. Base-call qualities are not available, and no considerably larger clone is one nucleotide away.

TCRbeta CDR3 regions were amplified from genomic DNA by means of the immunoSEQ Assay, a bias-controlled multiplex PCR. For the original study's pipeline: Nucleated cell counts per sample were estimated from amplification of reference gene primers within the assay. To quantify the absolute abundance of each unique TCRbeta CDR3 rearrangement, sequence reads were collapsed and filtered. For each sample, productive Simpson clonality was calculated as the square root of Simpson's diversity index over productive rearrangements. The source is immuneACCESS, and TCRdb retained only in-frame sequences with V and J called. Part of the clones is not carried over; for the studies checked, unresolved V genes explain less than half of this, and the remainder is unexplained. For V, J and clone size, that table is used; D and trimming come from the DNA. The sample table lists approximately 250,000 clones, around four fifths of them with a count of one. The ten largest clones represent around 6.4% of the sample.

The CDR3 runs 16 amino acids, cysteine and phenylalanine included. Only the CDR3 DNA stays, 48 bases, in frame from base 1. V is trimmed back by 4 bases and J by 2 bases, and the junction contains 10 bases that no gene match accounts for. The germline V gene sets CDR1 to SGDLS and CDR2 to YYNGEE. What the authors observed across the whole study: How much clinical and demographic metadata was included differed by source and by participant, and the metadata was provided uncurated.

The rearrangement combines TRBV9 with TRBJ2-3, with TRBD2 identical over 7 junction bases. The sequenced sample consisted of peripheral blood. The receptor's source is a woman aged 60-70 years with active or convalescent COVID-19. The CDR3 is CASSTRLAGSTDTQYF. Here is the DNA: TGTGCCAGCAGCACCCGACTAGCCGGGTCCACAGATACGCAGTATTTT.